The 22 T cell receptor beta chains listed next were all sequenced from one sample in a study of cytomegalovirus exposure and HLA in healthy donors. Primers: 60 Vbeta forward and 13 Jbeta reverse. Sequencing was performed with immunoSEQ multiplex PCR; in TCRdb, only in-frame clones are kept and a portion is missing. The data contain 95,000 to 130,000 clones, 70% to 80% of them seen just once; the ten biggest clones take up 3.5% to 5%. The specimen was PBMCs. The receptors derive from a man younger than 40 in good health and CMV-seropositive.

The J gene is TRBJ2-7, the V gene TRBV5-6, with D possibly being TRBD2 (5 bases). Per germline, CDR1 SGHDT and CDR2 YYEEEE. CDR3 length: 12 residues. The V end lost 4 bases, the J end lost 2 bases, and 7 bases lay between the germline ends. This chain's CDR3 is CASSRGTYEQYF. The CDR3 DNA follows: TGTGCCAGCAGCCGAGGGACCTACGAGCAGTACTTC.

Here the CDR3 reads CASSHARTGLNTEAFF. CDR3 bases: TGTGCCAGCAGTCACGCAAGGACAGGGCTGAACACTGAAGCTTTCTTT. The chain joins TRBV6-6 to TRBJ1-1, with 8 bases matching TRBD1. Trimming took 5 bases from V and 0 from J; bases not matched to a gene: 8. CDR1 is MNHNY, CDR2 SVGAGI, per germline (reference sequence). CDR3 length: 16 amino acids.

J is TRBJ1-5 and V is TRBV19; 9 bases align to TRBD1. Germline CDR1 LNHDA, CDR2 SQIVND (reference sequence). The CDR3 is 18 amino acids. Trimming cost V 5 bases and J 1 base; bases outside gene matches: 12. The CDR3 protein is CASSSWALTGGSNQPQHF. The CDR3 region has the DNA TGTGCCAGTAGTTCCTGGGCTCTAACAGGGGGCAGCAATCAGCCCCAGCATTTT. The full variable domain, in which reference TRBV19 and TRBJ1-5 provide the parts outside the CDR3, is DGGITQSPKYLFRKEGQNVTLSCEQNLNHDAMYWYRQDPGQGLRLIYYSQIVNDFQKGDIAEGYSVSREKKESFPLTVTSAQKNPTAFYLCASSSWALTGGSNQPQHFGDGTRLSIL.

As for this clone: Its ends do not fully match the called genes, so a read error is possible. The rearrangement uses TRBV7-9 and TRBJ1-1; TRBD1 aligns across 7 bases. The CDR3 has 15 amino acids. Germline lookup yields CDR1 SEHNR and CDR2 FQNEAQ (reference sequence). The CDR3 loop reads CSSSFTGTANTEAFF. CDR3 in DNA: TGTTCCAGCAGCTTCACCGGGACAGCTAACACTGAAGCTTTCTTT.

The CDR3 protein is CAASRTSGGALRNEQFF. The CDR3 nucleotides are TGTGCCGCCAGCAGGACTAGCGGGGGGGCCCTAAGAAATGAGCAGTTCTTC. This chain joins TRBV6-4 and TRBJ2-1, with 15 bases matching TRBD2. Losses at the gene ends were 11 bases for V and 7 bases for J; bases not matched to a gene: 15. The CDR3 consists of 17 residues. Per the germline V gene, CDR1 is MRHNA and CDR2 is SNTAGT.

V is TRBV5-5 and J is TRBJ2-7, with D perhaps matching TRBD2 (5 bases). Trimming removed 0 bases from V and 6 bases from J, with 16 bases in between. CDR3 length equals 15 residues. Germline values: CDR1 SGHKS, CDR2 YYEKEE (reference sequence). CDR3 DNA: TGTGCCAGCAGCTTGGCTACTAGTCGGTCCATCGAGCAGTACTTC. Amino acid sequence: CASSLATSRSIEQYF.

V is TRBV28 and J is TRBJ2-5; 15 nucleotides agree with TRBD2. Germline CDR1 is MDHEN and CDR2 is SYDVKM. There are 18 residues in the CDR3. J was trimmed by 4 bases and V by 6 bases; bases with no gene match: 12. This chain's CDR3 is CASSRTRTSGRARETQYF. CDR3 nucleotides: TGTGCCAGCAGCAGGACCCGGACTAGCGGGAGGGCCCGAGAGACCCAGTACTTC.

The chain employs TRBV7-2 and TRBJ2-7; no clear D gene. V was shortened by 1 base and J by 9 bases, with 10 bases between the two germline ends. There are 12 residues in the CDR3. The germline CDR1 and CDR2 sequences are SGHTA and FQGNSA. The CDR3 DNA follows: TGTGCCAGCAGCTTAGTAACGGGTCGGCAGTACTTC. Protein: CASSLVTGRQYF.

The chain couples TRBV15 to TRBJ2-7; no firm D call. V was cut by 8 bases and J by 2 bases, with 16 bases left in between. There are 14 residues in the CDR3. Germline CDR1 reads LNHNV; CDR2 reads YYDKDF (reference sequence). CDR3 sequence reads: CATSPPGRAYEQYF. CDR3 DNA sequence: TGTGCCACCTCCCCCCCCGGTAGAGCCTACGAGCAGTACTTC.

The V call is TRBV19, the J call TRBJ1-5, with a tentative D call TRBD1 (6 bases). The V end was cut by 2 bases, the J end by 0 bases, with 20 bases between. The CDR3 sequence is 19 residues long. Looked up from germline, CDR1 is LNHDA and CDR2 is SQIVND (reference sequence). In nucleotides, the CDR3 is TGTGCCAGTAGTATACGTCAAGGGGGTCCAATCCATAGCAATCAGCCCCAGCATTTT. Its translation: CASSIRQGGPIHSNQPQHF.

The CDR3 loop reads CASSVRQGMGGYTF. DNA for the CDR3: TGTGCCAGCAGCGTAAGACAGGGAATGGGAGGCTACACCTTC. The chain employs TRBV9 and TRBJ1-2, with TRBD1 matching over 7 bases. The CDR3 length is 14 residues. The germline V gene encodes CDR1 SGDLS and CDR2 YYNGEE. With 1 base clipped from V and 8 bases from J, the junction kept 8 bases outside the gene matches.

This CDR3 reads CASSPRPPGTQYF. The CDR3 DNA reads as TGTGCCAGCAGCCCTCGCCCACCGGGGACCCAGTACTTC. The chain has TRBV9 and TRBJ2-5; D gene unclear. CDR1 is SGDLS and CDR2 is YYNGEE in the germline V gene. Trimming stripped 4 bases from V and 7 bases from J, with 14 bases between. The CDR3 consists of 13 residues.

The chain links TRBV13 to TRBJ1-1; D not resolved. The CDR3 runs 13 residues. V lost 0 bases and J 5 bases, leaving 7 bases between the germline ends. Per the germline V gene, CDR1 is PRHDT and CDR2 is FYEKMQ (reference sequence). CDR3 coding DNA: TGTGCCAGCAGCTTAGGCCTGCGAACTGAAGCTTTCTTT. This gives the protein CASSLGLRTEAFF.

The chain combines TRBV7-2 with TRBJ1-6; perhaps TRBD1 as D (5 bases). V lost 6 bases to trimming and J lost 0 bases, with 12 bases between them. In germline, CDR1 is SGHTA, CDR2 FQGNSA. This CDR3 region has 16 residues. In DNA, the CDR3 is TGTGCCAGCAGAAGGGGTATCGGCTCCTATAATTCACCCCTCCACTTT. This sequence encodes CASRRGIGSYNSPLHF.

Regarding this clone: One junction end disagrees with the germline gene, perhaps due to a read error. This rearrangement joins TRBV6-5 to TRBJ2-6, with D possibly matching TRBD1 (5 bases). From germline, CDR1 is MNHEY and CDR2 SVGAGI. This CDR3 comprises 13 residues. CDR3 protein: CATSTSGANGLTF. CDR3 in DNA: TGTGCCACCTCGACCTCTGGGGCCAACGGCCTGACTTTC.

The chain recombines TRBV27 with TRBJ2-1; possibly TRBD2 for D (6 bases). This CDR3 contains 15 residues. The V and J ends lost 5 bases and 9 bases respectively, with 20 bases between them. CDR1 MNHEY and CDR2 SMNVEV come from the germline V gene (reference sequence). CDR3 residues: CASSLNPGLPLEQFF. The CDR3, as DNA: TGTGCCAGCAGTCTCAACCCGGGACTGCCCCTTGAGCAGTTCTTC.

The CDR3 nucleotides read TGTGCCAGCAGCTTGGGTGGGAGGGGTACGCAGTATTTT. It yields the protein CASSLGGRGTQYF. The chain has TRBV5-5 and TRBJ2-3, with 7 nucleotides matching TRBD2. Germline V gives CDR1 SGHKS, CDR2 YYEKEE (reference sequence). The CDR3 contains 13 residues. J gave up 8 bases and V 0 bases, and 3 bases lay outside the gene matches.

The chain employs TRBV6-6 and TRBJ2-7, with a weak D call TRBD1 (6 bases). The ends were cut back, 2 bases at V and 4 bases at J, with 9 bases in the middle. The V gene's germline CDR1 is MNHNY and CDR2 SVGAGI (reference sequence). The CDR3 has 13 residues. In nucleotides, the CDR3 is TGTGCCAGCAGTTACGGACAGATATACGAGCAGTACTTC. Translated: CASSYGQIYEQYF.

This chain connects TRBV5-1 to TRBJ1-1; unclear D gene. This CDR3 contains 14 residues. V was shortened by 4 bases and J by 1 base, with 11 bases between the two germline ends. Germline CDR1 and CDR2: SGHRS and YFSETQ. As DNA, the CDR3 is TGCGCCAGCAGCCGAAATACAGAGAACACTGAAGCTTTCTTT. Translated: CASSRNTENTEAFF.

V gene TRBV2 combines with J gene TRBJ1-5, with TRBD1 matching 10 bases. The junction had 9 bases not matched to a gene; V was cut back by 5 bases and J by 5 bases. The CDR3 consists of 16 residues. Looked up from germline, CDR1 is SNHLY and CDR2 is FYNNEI. The CDR3 DNA reads as TGTGCCAGCAGTTCTGGAACCGGGACAGGGGATCAGCCCCAGCATTTT. Translating it yields CASSSGTGTGDQPQHF.

This clone was found once. The chain carries TRBV9 and TRBJ1-1, with no clear D. V was clipped by 0 bases and J by 1 base, with 4 bases between them. The CDR3 is 13 amino acids. Germline V lookup: CDR1 SGDLS, CDR2 YYNGEE. The chain's CDR3 is CASSVDGNTEAFF. DNA for the CDR3: TGTGCCAGCAGCGTAGACGGGAACACTGAAGCTTTCTTT.

CDR3 residues: CASRIRDSAYEQYF. DNA for the CDR3: TGTGCCAGCAGAATCCGGGACAGTGCCTACGAGCAGTACTTC. This chain connects TRBV5-6 to TRBJ2-7; 7 bases match TRBD1. The CDR3 contains 14 residues. Per germline, CDR1 SGHDT and CDR2 YYEEEE. J was trimmed by 2 bases and V by 5 bases; bases with no gene match: 7.